The entry below gives a single T cell receptor beta chain sequence along with its context. Original processing methods: Reference gene primer amplification in the assay estimated nucleated cell counts. Only in-frame clones appear in the TCRdb table, and some are missing; sequencing was by immunoSEQ multiplex PCR. That table is the source of V, J and clone size, and D and trimming were worked out from the DNA. The sample carries some 300,000 clones, 87% recorded once. This sample is part of a study of blood T cell repertoires in COVID-19. Study at large: Acute-phase and convalescent COVID-19 samples originated in the United States, Italy and Spain. Sources were T cells, B-cell-depleted T cells, or PBMCs; the material itself was cDNA or gDNA.

V was trimmed by 8 bases and J by 5 bases, leaving 21 bases between them. CDR3 length: 15 residues. The germline V gene has CDR1 MDHEN and CDR2 SYDVKM. The chain joins TRBV28 to TRBJ2-5; possibly TRBD1 for D (5 bases). The receptor was isolated from a man aged 18 to 30 with active or convalescent COVID-19. What was sequenced was peripheral blood. In DNA, the CDR3 is TGTGCCAGCTCAGTCCTTGGGCAGGGCATCGAGACCCAGTACTTC. It encodes CASSVLGQGIETQYF.